The rows below give T cell receptor beta chains drawn from one sample of a study of shared clonotypes between healthy human individuals. Repertoires were generated with immunoSEQ multiplex PCR, while TCRdb's copy carries only in-frame clones and drops some. The sample has about 980,000 clones, over 75% seen once. Sequencing was done on a sample of memory CD4+ T cells sorted from blood. These receptors were taken from a man aged 18 to 35 in good health. CDR3s include the opening cysteine and the closing phenylalanine or tryptophan. The D gene is left open where the match is weak. Clone size is given for some rows only: seen once, a few or many times, or a class if the clone is expanded.

>TRBV5-1|-|TRBJ2-3|-
TGCGCCAGCAGCTTGGAGGGAAACGCAGATACGCAGTATTTT
CASSLEGNADTQYF
>TRBV7-9|-|TRBJ2-1|-
TGTGCCAGCAGCCTGGAGGGAGCGGTGTACAATGAGCAGTTCTTC
CASSLEGAVYNEQFF
>TRBV18|-|TRBJ1-3|-
TGTGCCAGCTCACCCAAGGACACTGCTGGAAACACCATATATTTT
CASSPKDTAGNTIYF
>TRBV28|-|TRBJ1-2|-
TGTGCCAGCAGTTTACAAAGGACAGTCTATGGCTACACCTTC
CASSLQRTVYGYTF
>TRBV6-1|-|TRBJ2-5|-
TGTGCCAGCGGGAGTCGGGAGACCCAGTACTTC
CASGSRETQYF
>TRBV9|-|TRBJ2-4|-
TGTGCCAGCAGCCCCCATCTTCTTCAAGTTGGCGTCGGAGCCAAAAACATTCAGTACTTC
CASSPHLLQVGVGAKNIQYF
>TRBV5-1|-|TRBJ1-4|-
TGCGCCAGCAGCTTGGAAGGGGCCTTTAATGAAAAACTGTTTTTT
CASSLEGAFNEKLFF
>TRBV30|-|TRBJ1-3|once
TGTGCCTGGAGTGCAAAGGACGCGGGGGGAAACACCATATATTTT
CAWSAKDAGGNTIYF
>TRBV7-3|TRBD1|TRBJ1-2|-
TGTGCCAGCAGCCTAGGGGGCCGAGGGCAGATCTATGGCTACACCTTC
CASSLGGRGQIYGYTF
>TRBV5-4|-|TRBJ1-1|-
TGTGCCAGCAGCTTGAGCCGCAACACTGAAGCTTTCTTT
CASSLSRNTEAFF
>TRBV6-1|-|TRBJ1-5|few
TGTGCCACGATGAAGGGAGGTACGAATCAGCCCCAGCATTTT
CATMKGGTNQPQHF
>TRBV30|-|TRBJ2-5|-
TGTGCCTGGACGCGCGACCAAGAGACCCAGTACTTC
CAWTRDQETQYF
>TRBV13|-|TRBJ2-7|-
TGTGCCAGCAGCTTGGGGCCATTCTACGAGCAGTACTTC
CASSLGPFYEQYF
>TRBV11-2|-|TRBJ2-3|-
TGTGCCAGCAGCACTCACAGGGGCACAGATACGCAGTATTTT
CASSTHRGTDTQYF
>TRBV2|TRBD2|TRBJ2-5|-
TGTGCCAGCACGCCTTGGACTAGCGGGAGTTCAGAGACCCAGTACTTC
CASTPWTSGSSETQYF
>TRBV28|-|TRBJ2-3|once
TGTGCCAGCAGTCAGGGGGGGAGCACAGATACGCAGTATTTT
CASSQGGSTDTQYF
>TRBV28|TRBD2|TRBJ2-3|-
TGTGCCAGCAGTCCAGCGGGGGGCCTCGATACGCAGTATTTT
CASSPAGGLDTQYF
>TRBV4-1|TRBD1|TRBJ1-1|-
TGCGCCAGCAGTACAACCTTACAGGGGGAGCCGAACACTGAAGCTTTCTTT
CASSTTLQGEPNTEAFF
>TRBV5-4|TRBD1|TRBJ2-5|-
TGTGCCAGCAGCTTAGGGACAGGGCGGGAGACCCAGTACTTC
CASSLGTGRETQYF
>TRBV7-9|TRBD2|TRBJ2-1|-
TGTGCCAGCAGCTTAGATCCAGCGGGAGGGTACAATGAGCAGTTCTTC
CASSLDPAGGYNEQFF
>TRBV6-5|-|TRBJ1-1|-
TGTGCCAGCAGTTACTCGAGGGGTGTTCACACTGAAGCTTTCTTT
CASSYSRGVHTEAFF
>TRBV2|-|TRBJ1-5|-
TGTGCCAGCAGGGGAGACGTAACGAATCAGCCCCAGCATTTT
CASRGDVTNQPQHF
>TRBV6-1|-|TRBJ1-3|-
TGTGCCAGCAGTGTTGGGGGAGCTGGAAACACCATATATTTT
CASSVGGAGNTIYF
>TRBV25-1|TRBD2|TRBJ2-7|-
TGTGCCAGCAGTGAAAGGGGACTAGCATACGAGCAGTACTTC
CASSERGLAYEQYF
>TRBV5-6|-|TRBJ1-1|-
TGTGCCAGCAGCTTGGAAGCAGGGCGTAAGAACACTGAAGCTTTCTTT
CASSLEAGRKNTEAFF
>TRBV15|-|TRBJ1-5|-
TGTGCCACCAGCAGACCCCCCGATGAGGTTAATCAGCCCCAGCATTTT
CATSRPPDEVNQPQHF
>TRBV5-4|-|TRBJ2-2|-
TGTGCCAGCAGCCTAAGGACAGAGAACACCGGGGAGCTGTTTTTT
CASSLRTENTGELFF
>TRBV2|-|TRBJ2-5|-
TGTGCCAGCAGTGATTCGGGACCTCAAGAGACCCAGTACTTC
CASSDSGPQETQYF
>TRBV9|TRBD2|TRBJ2-3|-
TGTGCCAGCAGCGTAGACCAGCGGGACACAGATACGCAGTATTTT
CASSVDQRDTDTQYF
>TRBV30|TRBD1|TRBJ1-6|-
TGTGCCTGGACCCTGGGAAGAGGACAGGGGAACTCACCCCTCCACTTT
CAWTLGRGQGNSPLHF
>TRBV6-6|-|TRBJ1-1|-
TGTGCCAGCAGTTACGGGGGACTGAACACTGAAGCTTTCTTT
CASSYGGLNTEAFF
>TRBV15|-|TRBJ2-7|-
TGTGCCACCAGCAGAAGAAGGGGGGTCGGTACCTACGAGCAGTACTTC
CATSRRRGVGTYEQYF
>TRBV5-1|-|TRBJ2-3|-
TGCGCCAGCAGCTTGGCCTTAGGAGATACGCAGTATTTT
CASSLALGDTQYF
>TRBV5-1|-|TRBJ2-5|few
TGCGCCAGCAGCCTCGAGTACCAAGAGACCCAGTACTTC
CASSLEYQETQYF
>TRBV28|-|TRBJ1-3|-
TGTGCCAGCCTGGACAGAGACTTCTCTGGAAACACCATATATTTT
CASLDRDFSGNTIYF
>TRBV11-3|TRBD1|TRBJ2-1|few
TGTGCCAGCAGCTTAGGCGACAGGGGCACCTACAATGAGCAGTTCTTC
CASSLGDRGTYNEQFF
>TRBV11-3|TRBD2|TRBJ2-6|-
TGTGCCAGCAGCTTAGCGGGAGGCTCTGGGGCCAACGTCCTGACTTTC
CASSLAGGSGANVLTF
>TRBV7-9|-|TRBJ2-4|-
TGTGCCAGCAGCCCTCCACCGGGCAAGAAAGAAAACATTCAGTACTTC
CASSPPPGKKENIQYF
>TRBV5-5|-|TRBJ1-6|many
TGTGCCAGCACCCTCCGACAATTTGGCGATTCACCCCTCCACTTT
CASTLRQFGDSPLHF
>TRBV6-1|-|TRBJ2-2|-
TGTGCCAGCAGTGGGAGCGGTAGCCGCAACACCGGGGAGCTGTTTTTT
CASSGSGSRNTGELFF
>TRBV13|-|TRBJ1-1|-
TGTGCCAGCAGTTTCCTCAGGGGAGCTGAAGCTTTCTTT
CASSFLRGAEAFF
>TRBV5-8|TRBD1|TRBJ2-7|-
TGTGCCAGCAGCTCCCGGGACAGACTACGTGAGCAGTACTTC
CASSSRDRLREQYF
>TRBV5-1|-|TRBJ2-3|-
TGCGCCAGCAGCACGACTTTCACAGATACGCAGTATTTT
CASSTTFTDTQYF
>TRBV19|-|TRBJ1-5|-
TGTGCCAGTAGTCACAGGGAGAGGGGCGAGCCCCAGCATTTT
CASSHRERGEPQHF